This T cell receptor (beta chain) was observed in a study of radiation and T cells in renal cell carcinoma. Notes on the study in general: From baseline, blood top tumor clonotypes peaked at 2 weeks post-radiation.

The length of the CDR3 is 15 residues. V was trimmed by 0 bases and J by 5 bases, leaving 9 bases between them. Germline loops: CDR1 SGHRS, CDR2 YFSETQ. Described time point: blood 4 weeks post-SBRT, at nephrectomy. Treatment specified: 15 Gy SBRT to primary tumor, nephrectomy 4 weeks later. Nephrectomy followed 15 Gy stereotactic body radiation by 4 weeks. Worth noting for this clone: Its antigen remains unknown.

Assay: immunoSEQ multiplex PCR; the TCRdb copy retains only in-frame clones and omits some. The table includes tens of thousands of clones, about 84% detected once. The rearrangement links TRBV5-1 to TRBJ1-6; TRBD1 is a possible D gene (6 bases). The TCR sequence derives from a man aged 55 to 70 with renal cell carcinoma. The material was blood, obtained from a patient whose treatment included radiotherapy and nephrectomy. The chain's CDR3 is CASSLAGTHNSPLHF. For the CDR3, the DNA is TGCGCCAGCAGCTTGGCCGGGACACATAATTCACCCCTCCACTTT.